The rows below give T cell receptor beta chains drawn from one sample of a study of blood T cell repertoires in COVID-19. Generated by immunoSEQ multiplex PCR, the TCRdb table keeps only in-frame clones and is missing some. The sample gives about 400,000 clones, approximately 86% of which show up once; about 2.9% is in the top ten. Sequencing input: peripheral blood. Source of these receptors: a human donor in a cohort sampled during active COVID-19. Both conserved end residues are part of each CDR3. D genes are given only for firm matches. Not all rows give a size; the values are once, few, many and, for expanded clones, a class.

CDR3aa	CDR3nt	abundance	d_gene	len	v_gene	j_gene
CASSLTANTGELFF	TGTGCCAGTAGTTTGACAGCGAACACCGGGGAGCTGTTTTTT	many	NA	14	TRBV19	TRBJ2-2
CASSSVASSNYEQYF	TGCGCCAGCAGCTCGGTGGCTAGCAGCAACTACGAGCAGTACTTC	few	NA	15	TRBV5-1	TRBJ2-7
CASSETMGLAGPEQYF	TGTGCCAGCAGTGAAACAATGGGGCTAGCGGGGCCCGAGCAGTACTTC	NA	TRBD2	16	TRBV6-1	TRBJ2-7
CASRPLSAAETQYF	TGTGCCAGCAGGCCCCTTTCGGCGGCAGAGACCCAGTACTTC	NA	NA	14	TRBV2	TRBJ2-5
CASTRSSGSSYEQYF	TGTGCCAGCACTCGAAGTAGCGGGAGCTCCTACGAGCAGTACTTC	NA	TRBD2	15	TRBV28	TRBJ2-7
CASSLGAGAGETQYF	TGTGCCAGCAGCTTAGGAGCGGGAGCGGGCGAGACCCAGTACTTC	NA	TRBD2	15	TRBV11-3	TRBJ2-5
CASGQGASLAKNIQYF	TGTGCCAGCGGGCAGGGGGCTTCGCTAGCCAAAAACATTCAGTACTTC	NA	TRBD1	16	TRBV28	TRBJ2-4
CASSQVPKFQGGYTGELFF	TGTGCCAGCAGCCAAGTCCCTAAGTTCCAGGGGGGTTACACCGGGGAGCTGTTTTTT	NA	NA	19	TRBV14	TRBJ2-2
CASSQGGQDPAFF	TGTGCCAGCTCACAAGGGGGACAGGACCCAGCTTTCTTT	NA	TRBD1	13	TRBV18	TRBJ1-1
CAWSVFSSEGFNEQFF	TGTGCCTGGAGTGTATTTTCTAGCGAGGGTTTTAATGAGCAGTTCTTC	NA	NA	16	TRBV30	TRBJ2-1
CASSLGTTYEQYF	TGCGCCAGCAGCTTGGGAACAACCTACGAGCAGTACTTC	NA	NA	13	TRBV5-1	TRBJ2-7
CASGNPQEPYEQYF	TGTGCCAGCGGCAACCCACAGGAGCCCTACGAGCAGTACTTC	few	NA	14	TRBV28	TRBJ2-7